Listed below are T cell receptor beta chains from one sample, sequenced in a study of blood T cell repertoires in COVID-19. Measured with immunoSEQ multiplex PCR; TCRdb has only the in-frame clones, and not every one. The table lists nearly 350,000 clones, 87% of them singletons. The sequencing input was peripheral blood. These TCRs come from a woman in her 50s with COVID-19, enrolled during active disease. CDR3s include the opening cysteine and the closing phenylalanine or tryptophan. Each record gives: V gene, D gene, clone size, J gene, CDR3 DNA, CDR3 protein. D genes are given only for firm matches. Only some rows state a clone size, as once, few, many or a class for expanded clones.

>TRBV7-6|TRBD1|.|TRBJ2-7
TGTGCCAGCAGCTTAGATGCAGGGGGCTACGAGCAGTACTTC
CASSLDAGGYEQYF
>TRBV6-5|TRBD1|.|TRBJ1-4
TGTGCCAGCAGTTGGGACAGGGGGAATGAAAAACTGTTTTTT
CASSWDRGNEKLFF
>TRBV11-3|.|.|TRBJ1-1
TGTGCCAGCAGTAAGGAGTTTGAAGCTTTCTTT
CASSKEFEAFF
>TRBV2|.|.|TRBJ1-5
TGTGCCAGCACCCTGTCGGGTGTTAGCAATCAGCCCCAGCATTTT
CASTLSGVSNQPQHF
>TRBV6-1|.|few|TRBJ2-1
TGTGCCAGCAGTGAAGCGCATAGGGGGCAGTTCTTC
CASSEAHRGQFF
>TRBV5-1|.|once|TRBJ2-5
TGCGCCAGCAGCGTAACAACAGGGTCCGAGACCCAGTACTTC
CASSVTTGSETQYF
>TRBV19|.|.|TRBJ1-2
TGTGCCAGTAGGTCGCAGGGTAGTATACATGGCTACACCTTC
CASRSQGSIHGYTF
>TRBV18|.|.|TRBJ1-1
TGTGCCAGCTCACCACCGCAGAACCGGGAAAAAGTTTTCTTT
CASSPPQNREKVFF
>TRBV5-6|TRBD1|.|TRBJ2-7
TGTGCCAGCAGCTGGGTGGGACAGGGGGGCTACGAGCAGTACTTC
CASSWVGQGGYEQYF
>TRBV6-5|TRBD2|.|TRBJ2-1
TGTGCCAGCAGTCTTAGCGGGAGGTCCTACAATGAGCAGTTCTTC
CASSLSGRSYNEQFF
>TRBV5-8|.|.|TRBJ2-7
TGTGCCAGCAGCCGGACAGGGAGGGCCTACGAGCAGTACTTC
CASSRTGRAYEQYF
>TRBV24-1|TRBD2|.|TRBJ2-1
TGTGCCACCAGTCCCGCGGGGGGCGGGAGCTCCTACAATGAGCAGTTCTTC
CATSPAGGGSSYNEQFF
>TRBV6-5|.|once|TRBJ2-2
TGTGCCAGCAGGAAACAGGCGAACACCGGGGAGCTGTTTTTT
CASRKQANTGELFF
>TRBV18|.|.|TRBJ1-1
TGTGCCAGCTCACTCACGGGATTGAACACTGAAGCTTTCTTT
CASSLTGLNTEAFF
>TRBV13|TRBD1|.|TRBJ2-6
TGTGCCAGCAGGGCAGGGGGACCCTCTGGGGCCAACGTCCTGACTTTC
CASRAGGPSGANVLTF
>TRBV12-3/TRBV12-4|.|.|TRBJ1-2
TGTGCCAGCGAGTTGGGCTATAACTATGGCTACACCTTC
CASELGYNYGYTF
>TRBV19|TRBD1|few|TRBJ1-2
TGTGCCAGTAGTATCCCAACCAGGGGGAATGACTATGGCTACACCTTC
CASSIPTRGNDYGYTF
>TRBV5-4|.|few|TRBJ2-2
TGTGCCAGCAGCTCCCCCGTTGAGGGCACCGGGGAGCTGTTTTTT
CASSSPVEGTGELFF
>TRBV5-6|.|.|TRBJ1-1
TGTGCCAGCAGCTTGGTACTACAAGGACTGAGTAACACTGAAGCTTTCTTT
CASSLVLQGLSNTEAFF
>TRBV5-1|TRBD1|.|TRBJ2-1
TGCGCCAGCAGAACAGGGGGCGCCTACAATGAGCAGTTCTTC
CASRTGGAYNEQFF
>TRBV10-1|TRBD2|.|TRBJ2-7
TGCGCCAGCGTAGGGACTAGCGGGAGGACTCCCTACGAGCAGTACTTC
CASVGTSGRTPYEQYF
>TRBV5-1|.|.|TRBJ1-2
TGCGCCAGCAGCCGGGGGGGGGACCCAAAGAACTATGGCTACACCTTC
CASSRGGDPKNYGYTF
>TRBV30|TRBD1|.|TRBJ1-2
TGTGCCTGGAGGGGGGACAGAATCAATGGCTACACCTTC
CAWRGDRINGYTF
>TRBV5-4|.|.|TRBJ1-2
TGTGCCAGCAGGAACGCCGGGGGTAACTATGGCTACACCTTC
CASRNAGGNYGYTF
>TRBV10-1|TRBD1|.|TRBJ2-1
TGCGCCAGCAGTTCTGGGACAGGGGGTCTCAATGAGCAGTTCTTC
CASSSGTGGLNEQFF
>TRBV3-1/TRBV3-2|TRBD2|.|TRBJ2-5
TGTGCCAGCAGACCTACCTCCGGGACTAGCGAGACCCAGTACTTC
CASRPTSGTSETQYF
>TRBV30|TRBD1|.|TRBJ1-3
TGTGCCTGGAGTCGGCGGACAGGCGGTGCAAACACCATATATTTT
CAWSRRTGGANTIYF
>TRBV11-2|.|.|TRBJ2-3
TGTGCCAGCAGCTTAAGCCGGCGGGGAAGCACAGATACGCAGTATTTT
CASSLSRRGSTDTQYF
>TRBV29-1|.|.|TRBJ2-1
TGCAGCGTGCGACTGGAGGGAAATGAGCAGTTCTTC
CSVRLEGNEQFF
>TRBV18|.|.|TRBJ1-1
TGTGCCAGCTCACCTGCCTCGGGGGGAGTGAACACTGAAGCTTTCTTT
CASSPASGGVNTEAFF
>TRBV11-2|TRBD1|.|TRBJ2-5
TGTGCCAGCAGCCTTTATCCTTCGACAGGGGTCCAAGAGACCCAGTACTTC
CASSLYPSTGVQETQYF
>TRBV9|TRBD2|.|TRBJ2-1
TGTGCCAGCACTCGACTAGCGGGAGACAATGAGCAGTTCTTC
CASTRLAGDNEQFF
>TRBV5-1|TRBD2|.|TRBJ2-7
TGCGCCAGCAGCTTTAGCGGGAGGAGCTACGAGCAGTACTTC
CASSFSGRSYEQYF
>TRBV5-1|TRBD1|.|TRBJ2-7
TGCGCCAGCAGCCCTGGGGGGCAGGGGGCAGGGGAGCAGTACTTC
CASSPGGQGAGEQYF
>TRBV11-3|.|.|TRBJ1-2
TGTGCCAGCAGCTTAGATTCAGAGGGGACTAGCTATGGCTACACCTTC
CASSLDSEGTSYGYTF
>TRBV3-1/TRBV3-2|.|.|TRBJ1-2
TGTGCCAGCAGCCAGGTTGCGGGACGCTACACCTTC
CASSQVAGRYTF
>TRBV6-5|.|.|TRBJ1-2
TGTGCCAGCAGTCCGACAGGCAACTATGGCTACACCTTC
CASSPTGNYGYTF
>TRBV5-1|TRBD1|.|TRBJ2-5
TGCGCCAGCAGACAAACCGATAACCGACAGGGGTGGGTAAAGACCCAGTACTTC
CASRQTDNRQGWVKTQYF
>TRBV5-1|TRBD1|once|TRBJ2-3
TGCGCCAGCAGCCCGGGACAGACAGATACGCAGTATTTT
CASSPGQTDTQYF
>TRBV20-1|.|.|TRBJ1-4
TGCAGTGCTAGAGAAGAGGAAAAACTGTTTTTT
CSAREEEKLFF
>TRBV7-6|.|.|TRBJ2-7
TGTGCCAGCAGCTTAGCCCCCGCAGACTACGAGCAGTACTTC
CASSLAPADYEQYF
>TRBV3-1/TRBV3-2|TRBD2|.|TRBJ2-1
TGTGCCAGCAGCCAAGATCGGGCTAGCGGGAGGGCGGATGAGCAGTTCTTC
CASSQDRASGRADEQFF
>TRBV11-1|TRBD1|.|TRBJ2-3
TGTGCCAGCAGCTTGGACAGGGGCACAGATACGCAGTATTTT
CASSLDRGTDTQYF
>TRBV19|.|.|TRBJ1-5
TGTGCCAGTAGTATCGGTCCAGGGCCACGGAATCAGCCCCAGCATTTT
CASSIGPGPRNQPQHF
>TRBV4-3|.|.|TRBJ2-5
TGCGCCGGCGCAGTCTGGAGGGTTGTACAAGAGACCCAGTACTTC
CAGAVWRVVQETQYF
>TRBV7-6|.|.|TRBJ2-1
TGTGCCAGCAGCCGCTCCCTAACCTACAATGAGCAGTTCTTC
CASSRSLTYNEQFF
>TRBV29-1|TRBD1|.|TRBJ1-2
TGCAGCGTTGTCCAGACAGGGAGTTATGGCTACACCTTC
CSVVQTGSYGYTF
>TRBV23-1|.|few|TRBJ2-3
TGCGCCAGCAGTCAATCGGTCAGGGGCCGGGCCCCAGTGGCAGATACGCAGTATTTT
CASSQSVRGRAPVADTQYF
>TRBV6-5|.|.|TRBJ1-6
TGTGCCAGTGGGAATTTACAGGGAATATCACCCCTCCACTTT
CASGNLQGISPLHF
>TRBV11-3|.|.|TRBJ1-2
TGTGCCAGCAGCCCGGGACACCAACGGGACTATGGCTACACCTTC
CASSPGHQRDYGYTF